This T cell receptor beta chain was recovered during a study of tumor and adjacent non-tumor tissue in lung cancer. Whole-study findings and limits: Compared with tumor, normal lung showed significantly lower TCR diversity.

The library came from three nested PCR rounds adapted from ARM-PCR protocols. One entry per CDR3 protein results from TCRdb running MiXCR on the multiplex PCR reads. The table includes 65,000 to 75,000 distinct CDR3 sequences, around 73% detected once. This sample's RNA came from whole unsorted tissue. Points on this clonotype: Its antigen is still unknown. Since a much larger clone is just one base distant, this may be a read error.

The origin of this receptor is a man aged 60 to 75 with non-small cell lung cancer. Sequenced material: lung tumor tissue.

CDR3: CASRPQGLSNQPQHF. CDR3 sequence (DNA): TGCGCCAGCAGGCCTCAGGGGCTGAGCAATCAGCCCCAGCATTTT. The J gene is TRBJ1-5, the V gene TRBV5-1; TRBD1 is a possible D gene (6 bases). The V end was cut by 5 bases, the J end by 1 base, with 13 bases between. Germline assignment: CDR1 SGHRS and CDR2 YFSETQ. This CDR3 region has 15 residues.